The T cell receptor beta chain under discussion was sequenced for a study of T cells after yellow fever vaccination. This clonotype rates as medium-sized. The CDR3 has 14 amino acids. With 1 base removed from V and 0 bases from J, the gap between germline ends came to 9 bases. CDR1 and CDR2 (germline): DFQATT, SNEGSKA (reference sequence). TCRdb reprocessed the 5' RACE reads with MiXCR, giving one entry per CDR3 protein. Of about 31,000 distinct CDR3 sequences listed, roughly a tenth are singletons. Study conclusions and caveats: Sorted memory subsets on day 0 lacked detectable levels of almost all vaccine-responding clonotypes. Abundant contaminating clonotypes from the bulk population could appear in FACS-sorted repertoires. It was a small share of clonotypes that appeared in both CD4 and CD8 compartments.

The chain is built from TRBV20-1 and TRBJ2-5, with D tentatively TRBD2 (6 bases). The receptor's source is a man aged 18 to 30 who received the YFV17D yellow fever vaccine. Sequenced here: PBMCs, either bulk or a sorted T-cell subset (CD4+, CD8+, memory, or dextramer-sorted; not recorded which), sampled more than 14 days after the first yellow fever vaccination. CDR3 in amino acids: CSARGGLDQETQYF. The CDR3 DNA reads as TGCAGTGCTAGAGGGGGACTCGACCAAGAGACCCAGTACTTC.